This T cell receptor (beta chain) originates from a study of T-cell reconstitution after alpha-beta-depleted transplantation in children. Study results and caveats: Several hundred expanded graft clones reportedly supplied alpha-beta T cells about two months after transplant. Some patients owed their high day-60 TCRbeta diversity to surviving recipient T cells and thymic progenitors. One year post-transplant, T-cell counts and diversity were largely derived from T cells produced anew.

Unique molecular identifiers featured in how the TCRbeta library was prepared. TCRdb fed the PCR reads into MiXCR, producing one record per CDR3 protein. This sample has 700,000 to 950,000 distinct CDR3 sequences, with roughly 15% found just once. Worth noting for this clonotype: The target antigen is unknown.

Trimming took 6 bases from V and 5 from J, leaving 17 bases between them. The CDR3 length is 15 residues. The sequenced sample was PBMCs, mostly from graft donor cells, obtained 360 days after TCRalphabeta/CD19-depleted stem cell transplant. This receptor was obtained from a male patient under 18 who had a stem cell transplant for acute lymphoblastic leukemia, so the T cells may come from the graft donor. The rearrangement joins TRBV12-3 or TRBV12-4 to TRBJ1-5; tentative D call: TRBD1 (5 bases). The CDR3 protein is CASRPDRPADQPQHF. The CDR3 DNA reads TGTGCCAGCAGGCCAGACAGACCGGCTGATCAGCCCCAGCATTTT.